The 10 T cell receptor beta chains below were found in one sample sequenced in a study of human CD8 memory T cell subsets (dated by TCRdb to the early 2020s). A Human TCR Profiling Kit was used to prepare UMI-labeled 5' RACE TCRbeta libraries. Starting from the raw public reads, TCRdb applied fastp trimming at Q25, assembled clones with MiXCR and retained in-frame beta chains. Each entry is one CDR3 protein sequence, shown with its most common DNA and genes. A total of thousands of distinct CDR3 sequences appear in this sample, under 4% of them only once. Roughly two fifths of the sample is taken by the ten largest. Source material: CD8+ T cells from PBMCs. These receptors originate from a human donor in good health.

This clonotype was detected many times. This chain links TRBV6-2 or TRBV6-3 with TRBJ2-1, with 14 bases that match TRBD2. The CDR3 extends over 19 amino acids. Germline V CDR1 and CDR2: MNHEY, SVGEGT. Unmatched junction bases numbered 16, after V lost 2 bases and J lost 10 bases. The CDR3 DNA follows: TGTGCCAGCAGTTACAGACTAGCGGGAGGGACATGGAGTGGAAGAGAGCAGTTCTTC. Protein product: CASSYRLAGGTWSGREQFF.

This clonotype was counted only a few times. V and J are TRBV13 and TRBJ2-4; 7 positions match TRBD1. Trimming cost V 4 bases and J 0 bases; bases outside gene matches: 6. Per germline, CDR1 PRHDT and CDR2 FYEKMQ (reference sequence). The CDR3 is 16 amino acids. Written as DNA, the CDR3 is TGTGCCAGCAGCTCCCGACAGGGAATAGCCAAAAACATTCAGTACTTC. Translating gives CASSSRQGIAKNIQYF.

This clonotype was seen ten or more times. Here the CDR3 reads CASSQGGTRYNEQFF. In DNA form, the CDR3 reads TGCGCCAGCAGCCAAGGGGGGACTAGGTACAATGAGCAGTTCTTC. V usage is TRBV4-3 and J usage is TRBJ2-1; 8 bases align to TRBD2. Losses at the gene ends were 1 base for V and 4 bases for J; bases not matched to a gene: 3. CDR3 length equals 15 residues. The germline CDR1 and CDR2 sequences are LGHNA and YSLEER.

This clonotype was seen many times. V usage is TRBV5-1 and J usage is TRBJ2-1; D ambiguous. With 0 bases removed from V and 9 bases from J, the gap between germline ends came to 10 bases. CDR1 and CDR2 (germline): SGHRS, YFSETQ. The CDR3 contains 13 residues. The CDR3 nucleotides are TGCGCCAGCAGCTTGGGGAGAGTTGTTGAGCAGTTCTTC. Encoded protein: CASSLGRVVEQFF.

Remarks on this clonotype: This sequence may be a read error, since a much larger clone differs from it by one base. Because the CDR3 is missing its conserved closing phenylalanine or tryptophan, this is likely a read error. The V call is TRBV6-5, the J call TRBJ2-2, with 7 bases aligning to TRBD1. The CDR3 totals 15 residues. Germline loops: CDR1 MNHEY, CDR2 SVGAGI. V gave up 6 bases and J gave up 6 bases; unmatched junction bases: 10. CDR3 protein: CASSPVTGNPGELFC. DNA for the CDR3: TGTGCCAGCAGCCCGGTGACAGGGAATCCCGGGGAGCTGTTTTGT.

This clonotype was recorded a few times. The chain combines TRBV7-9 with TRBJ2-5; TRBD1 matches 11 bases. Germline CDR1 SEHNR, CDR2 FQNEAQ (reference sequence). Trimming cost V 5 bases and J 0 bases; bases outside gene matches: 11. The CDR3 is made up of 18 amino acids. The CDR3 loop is CASSATPDRGQNQETQYF. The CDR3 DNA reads TGTGCCAGCAGCGCAACCCCGGACAGGGGGCAGAACCAAGAGACCCAGTACTTC.

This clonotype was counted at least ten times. CDR3: CASSFFAGVSDTQYF. CDR3 coding DNA: TGTGCCAGCAGTTTTTTTGCGGGGGTGTCAGATACGCAGTATTTT. The chain joins TRBV27 to TRBJ2-3; 7 positions agree with TRBD2. In germline, CDR1 is MNHEY, CDR2 SMNVEV (reference sequence). The CDR3 length is 15 residues. The V gene end was trimmed by 3 bases and the J gene end by 4 bases; junction bases not matched to a gene: 7.

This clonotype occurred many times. The CDR3 loop is CSARRDPSYEQYF. Here the CDR3 DNA reads TGCAGTGCTCGGCGGGACCCGTCCTACGAGCAGTACTTC. V is TRBV20-1 and J is TRBJ2-7; D is perhaps TRBD2 (6 bases). This CDR3 spans 13 amino acids. Trimming pared 5 bases from V and 1 base from J, leaving 12 bases between. CDR1 and CDR2 (germline): DFQATT, SNEGSKA (reference sequence).

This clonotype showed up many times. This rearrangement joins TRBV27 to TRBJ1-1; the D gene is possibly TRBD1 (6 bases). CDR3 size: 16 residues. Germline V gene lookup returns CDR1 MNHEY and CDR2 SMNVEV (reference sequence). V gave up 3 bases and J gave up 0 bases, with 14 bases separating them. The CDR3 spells CASSLWGPPMNTEAFF. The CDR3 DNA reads TGTGCCAGCAGTTTGTGGGGGCCCCCCATGAACACTGAAGCTTTCTTT.

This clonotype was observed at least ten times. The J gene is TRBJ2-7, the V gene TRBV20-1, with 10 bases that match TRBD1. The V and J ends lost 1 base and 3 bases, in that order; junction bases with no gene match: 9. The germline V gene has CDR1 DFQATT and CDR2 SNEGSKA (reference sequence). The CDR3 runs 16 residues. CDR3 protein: CSARGVDRGMVYEQYF. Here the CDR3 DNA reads TGCAGTGCTAGAGGGGTGGACAGGGGGATGGTCTACGAGCAGTACTTC.